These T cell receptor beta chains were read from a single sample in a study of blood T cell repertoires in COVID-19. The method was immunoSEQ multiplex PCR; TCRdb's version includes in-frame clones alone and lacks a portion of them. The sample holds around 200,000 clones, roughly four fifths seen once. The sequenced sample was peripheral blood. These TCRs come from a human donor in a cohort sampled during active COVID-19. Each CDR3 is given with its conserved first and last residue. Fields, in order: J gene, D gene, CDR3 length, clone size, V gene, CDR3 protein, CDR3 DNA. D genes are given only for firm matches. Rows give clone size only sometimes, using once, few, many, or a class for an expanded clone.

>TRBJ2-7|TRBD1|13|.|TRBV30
CAGRDRASYEQYF
TGTGCCGGGAGGGACAGGGCATCCTACGAGCAGTACTTC
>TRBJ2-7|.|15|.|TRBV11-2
CASSLVRDFLYEQYF
TGTGCCAGCAGCTTAGTAAGGGACTTCCTCTACGAGCAGTACTTC
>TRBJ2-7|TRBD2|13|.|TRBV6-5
CASMKSGGYEQYF
TGTGCCAGCATGAAGTCGGGGGGCTACGAGCAGTACTTC
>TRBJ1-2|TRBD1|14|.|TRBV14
CASSQGSQGYGYTF
TGTGCCAGCAGCCAAGGATCACAGGGGTATGGCTACACCTTC
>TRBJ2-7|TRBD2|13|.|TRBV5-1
CASGVAGAYEQYF
TGCGCCAGCGGAGTAGCGGGGGCCTACGAGCAGTACTTC
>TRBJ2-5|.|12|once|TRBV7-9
CASGSVQETQYF
TGTGCCAGCGGGAGCGTCCAAGAGACCCAGTACTTC
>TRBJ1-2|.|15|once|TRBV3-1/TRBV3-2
CASSQAPGTNYGYTF
TGTGCCAGCAGCCAAGCTCCGGGTACTAACTATGGCTACACCTTC
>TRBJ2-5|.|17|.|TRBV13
CASSTRWGGGRGETQYF
TGTGCCAGCAGCACCCGTTGGGGCGGGGGCCGAGGAGAGACCCAGTACTTC
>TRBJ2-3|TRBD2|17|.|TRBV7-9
CASSLVQLAGIADTQYF
TGTGCCAGCAGCTTAGTTCAACTAGCGGGAATAGCAGATACGCAGTATTTT
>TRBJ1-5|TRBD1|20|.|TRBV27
CASSSLTVGIGTANNQPQHF
TGTGCCAGCAGTTCCCTCACCGTAGGCATCGGGACAGCTAACAATCAGCCCCAGCATTTT
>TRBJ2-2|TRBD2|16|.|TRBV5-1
CASSFSAGGHTGELFF
TGCGCCAGCAGCTTTTCAGCGGGGGGGCACACCGGGGAGCTGTTTTTT
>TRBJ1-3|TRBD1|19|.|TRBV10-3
CAISESGQLRDRSGNTIYF
TGTGCCATCAGTGAGTCGGGACAGCTCAGGGACCGCTCTGGAAACACCATATATTTT
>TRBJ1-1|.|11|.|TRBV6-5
CASQLNTEAFF
TGTGCCAGCCAGTTGAACACTGAAGCTTTCTTT
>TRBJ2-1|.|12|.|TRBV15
CATSRERGEQFF
TGTGCCACCAGCAGAGAAAGGGGGGAGCAGTTCTTC
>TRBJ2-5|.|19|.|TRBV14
CATPEYSGLMKWGWETQYF
TGTGCCACTCCAGAGTACTCGGGACTGATGAAGTGGGGGTGGGAGACCCAGTACTTC
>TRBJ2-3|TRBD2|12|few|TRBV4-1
CASSQTSGTQYF
TGCGCCAGCAGCCAAACTAGCGGGACGCAGTATTTT
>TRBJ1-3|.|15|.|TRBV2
CASSEADRDGNTIYF
TGTGCCAGCAGTGAAGCCGACCGGGATGGAAACACCATATATTTT
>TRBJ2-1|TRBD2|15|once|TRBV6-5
CASRLSGGAIYEQFF
TGTGCCAGCAGATTGAGCGGGGGGGCCATCTATGAGCAGTTCTTC
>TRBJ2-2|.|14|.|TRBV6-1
CASSEAGGTGELFF
TGTGCCAGCAGTGAAGCAGGAGGGACCGGGGAGCTGTTTTTT
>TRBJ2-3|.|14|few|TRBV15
CATSRLRGTDTQYF
TGTGCCACCAGCAGATTACGGGGCACAGATACGCAGTATTTT
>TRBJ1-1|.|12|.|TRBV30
CACQPGNTEAFF
TGTGCCTGTCAACCGGGGAACACTGAAGCTTTCTTT
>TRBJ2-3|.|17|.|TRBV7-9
CASSLPEEGWAGDTQYF
TGTGCCAGCAGCTTGCCCGAGGAGGGATGGGCAGGGGATACGCAGTATTTT
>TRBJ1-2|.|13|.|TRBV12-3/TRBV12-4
CASSLNSFNGYTF
TGTGCCAGCAGTTTAAACAGTTTTAATGGCTACACCTTC
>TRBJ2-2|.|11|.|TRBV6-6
CASSSTGELFF
TGTGCCAGCAGCTCGACCGGGGAGCTGTTTTTT
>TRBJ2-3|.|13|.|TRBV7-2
CASSSDYTDTQYF
TGTGCCAGCAGCTCCGACTACACAGATACGCAGTATTTT
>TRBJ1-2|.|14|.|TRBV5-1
CASSYGTPSLGYTF
TGCGCCAGCAGCTATGGGACTCCAAGCCTAGGCTACACCTTC
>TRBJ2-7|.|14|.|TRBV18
CASSTSGRDSEQYF
TGTGCCAGCTCCACCTCGGGCAGGGATAGCGAGCAGTACTTC
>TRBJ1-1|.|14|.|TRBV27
CASSYAGANTEAFF
TGTGCCAGCAGTTATGCAGGCGCGAACACTGAAGCTTTCTTT
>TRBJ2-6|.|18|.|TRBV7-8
CASSLVRDRSSGANVLTF
TGTGCCAGCAGCTTAGTGCGGGACCGAAGCTCTGGGGCCAACGTCCTGACTTTC
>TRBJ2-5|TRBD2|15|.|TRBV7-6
CASSRTSGGQETQYF
TGTGCCAGCAGCAGGACTAGCGGGGGGCAAGAGACCCAGTACTTC
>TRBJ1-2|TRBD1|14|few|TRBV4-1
CASRRQGAPYGYTF
TGCGCCAGCAGGCGGCAGGGGGCACCCTATGGCTACACCTTC
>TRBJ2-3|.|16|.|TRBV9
CASSAPTSPNPNTQYF
TGTGCCAGCAGCGCACCGACTAGTCCCAATCCCAATACGCAGTATTTT
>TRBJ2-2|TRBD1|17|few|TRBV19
CASRRRRDRGNTGELFF
TGTGCCAGTAGAAGACGTCGGGACAGGGGTAACACCGGGGAGCTGTTTTTT
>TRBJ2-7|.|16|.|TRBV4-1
CASSRGIRGSSYEQYF
TGCGCCAGCAGCCGGGGAATACGGGGAAGCTCCTACGAGCAGTACTTC
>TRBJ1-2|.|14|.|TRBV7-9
CASSLERGYYGYTF
TGTGCCAGCAGCTTAGAACGGGGGTACTATGGCTACACCTTC
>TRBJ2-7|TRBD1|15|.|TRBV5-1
CASRLGTGGLYEQYF
TGCGCCAGCCGACTTGGCACAGGGGGTCTCTACGAGCAGTACTTC
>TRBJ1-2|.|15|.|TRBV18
CASSPASGGQGGYTF
TGTGCCAGCTCACCAGCCTCGGGGGGGCAAGGTGGCTACACCTTC
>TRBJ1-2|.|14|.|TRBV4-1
CASSQVASNYGYTF
TGCGCCAGCAGCCAAGTAGCCAGTAACTATGGCTACACCTTC
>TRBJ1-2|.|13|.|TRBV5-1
CASSFRDSYGYTF
TGCGCCAGCAGCTTCAGGGATTCTTATGGCTACACCTTC
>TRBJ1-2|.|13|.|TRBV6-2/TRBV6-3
CASSYSREAGYTF
TGTGCCAGCAGTTACAGCCGGGAGGCTGGCTACACCTTC
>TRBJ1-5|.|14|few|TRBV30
CAWSNRESNQPQHF
TGTGCCTGGAGTAACAGGGAGAGTAATCAGCCCCAGCATTTT